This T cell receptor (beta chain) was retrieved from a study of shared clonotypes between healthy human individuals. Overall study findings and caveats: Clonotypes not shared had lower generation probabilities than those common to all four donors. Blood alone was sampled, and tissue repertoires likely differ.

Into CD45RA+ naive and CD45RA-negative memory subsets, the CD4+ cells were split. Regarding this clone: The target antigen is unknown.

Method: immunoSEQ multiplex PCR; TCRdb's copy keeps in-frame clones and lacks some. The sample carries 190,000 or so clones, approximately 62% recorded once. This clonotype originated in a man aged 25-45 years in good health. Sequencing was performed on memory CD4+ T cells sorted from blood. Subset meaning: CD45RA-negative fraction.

The chain's CDR3 is CASRPLVGPYNEQFF. In DNA, the CDR3 is TGTGCCAGCAGGCCCTTAGTAGGACCCTACAATGAGCAGTTCTTC. The V gene is TRBV11-2, the J gene TRBJ2-1; no firm D call. The V end lost 6 bases, the J end lost 2 bases, and 14 bases lay between the germline ends. Per germline, CDR1 SGHAT and CDR2 FQNNGV. The CDR3 sequence is 15 residues long. The complete variable domain, with remaining parts taken from reference TRBV11-2 and TRBJ2-1, reads EAGVAQSPRYKIIEKRQSVAFWCNPISGHATLYWYQQILGQGPKLLIQFQNNGVVDDSQLPKDRFSAERLKGVDSTLKIQPAKLEDSAVYLCASRPLVGPYNEQFFGPGTRLTVL.